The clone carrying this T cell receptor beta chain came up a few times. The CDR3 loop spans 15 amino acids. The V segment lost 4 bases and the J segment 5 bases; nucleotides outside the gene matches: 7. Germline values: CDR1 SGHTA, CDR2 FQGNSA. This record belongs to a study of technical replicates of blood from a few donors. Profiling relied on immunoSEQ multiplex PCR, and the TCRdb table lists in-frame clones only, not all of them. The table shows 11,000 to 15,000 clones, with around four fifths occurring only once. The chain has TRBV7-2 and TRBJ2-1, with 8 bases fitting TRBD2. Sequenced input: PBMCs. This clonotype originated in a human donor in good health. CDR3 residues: CASSYGSGSNNEQFF. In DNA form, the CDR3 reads TGTGCCAGCAGCTACGGGAGCGGGAGTAACAATGAGCAGTTCTTC.